This T cell receptor (beta chain) was sequenced during a study of cytomegalovirus exposure and HLA in healthy donors. Study-level information: The roughly 670 first-cohort repertoires shared a platform with the roughly 120 validation repertoires, as reported in a later analysis.

Trimming took off 5 bases at V and 4 bases at J, with 21 bases between the two ends. CDR3 length: 16 amino acids. Germline lookup yields CDR1 SGHNT and CDR2 YENEEA. Repertoires were generated with immunoSEQ multiplex PCR, while TCRdb's copy carries only in-frame clones and drops some. The table includes roughly 60,000 clones, around 94% detected once. Sequencing was performed on PBMCs. The TCR sequence derives from a man younger than 30 in good health and CMV-seronegative. V gene TRBV11-3 combines with J gene TRBJ2-7; possibly TRBD2 for D (6 bases). In DNA form, the CDR3 reads TGTGCCAGCAGCCCCATCCTTGGGGGGAGTGAATACGAGCAGTACTTC. This sequence encodes CASSPILGGSEYEQYF.